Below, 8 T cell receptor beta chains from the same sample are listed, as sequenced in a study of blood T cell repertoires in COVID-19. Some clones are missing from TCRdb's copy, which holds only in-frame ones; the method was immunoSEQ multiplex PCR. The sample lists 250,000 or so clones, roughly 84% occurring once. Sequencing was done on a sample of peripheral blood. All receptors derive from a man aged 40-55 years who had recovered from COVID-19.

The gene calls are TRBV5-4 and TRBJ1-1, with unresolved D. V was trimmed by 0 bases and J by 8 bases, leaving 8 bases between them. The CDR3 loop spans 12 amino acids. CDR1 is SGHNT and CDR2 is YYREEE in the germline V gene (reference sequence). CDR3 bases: TGTGCCAGCAGCTTGGACGCGGAGGAAGCTTTCTTT. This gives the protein CASSLDAEEAFF.

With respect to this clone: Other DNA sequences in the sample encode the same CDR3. As DNA, the CDR3 is TGTGCCAGCTCACCCGACAGCCTGAACACTGAAGCTTTCTTT. Its protein is CASSPDSLNTEAFF. V usage is TRBV18 and J usage is TRBJ1-1; D might be TRBD1 (5 bases). The germline gives CDR1 KGHSH, CDR2 LQKENI. CDR3 length: 14 residues. Trimming pared 3 bases from V and 0 bases from J, leaving 8 bases between.

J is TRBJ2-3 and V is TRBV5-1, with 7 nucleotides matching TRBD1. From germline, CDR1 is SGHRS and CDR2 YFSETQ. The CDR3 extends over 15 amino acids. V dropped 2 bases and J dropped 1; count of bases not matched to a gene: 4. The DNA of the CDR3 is TGCGCCAGCAGCTTAGTTGGACAGGGCACAGATACGCAGTATTTT. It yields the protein CASSLVGQGTDTQYF.

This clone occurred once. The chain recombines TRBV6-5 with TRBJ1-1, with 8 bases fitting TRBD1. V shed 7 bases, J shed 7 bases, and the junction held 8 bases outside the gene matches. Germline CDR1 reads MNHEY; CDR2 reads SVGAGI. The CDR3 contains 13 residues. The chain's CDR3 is CASNLPGTGEAFF. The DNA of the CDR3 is TGTGCCAGCAACCTCCCGGGGACAGGTGAAGCTTTCTTT.

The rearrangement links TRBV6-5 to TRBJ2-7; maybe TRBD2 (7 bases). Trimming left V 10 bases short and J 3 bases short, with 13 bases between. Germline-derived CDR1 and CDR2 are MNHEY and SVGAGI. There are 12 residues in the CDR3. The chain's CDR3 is CATRGDYYEQYF. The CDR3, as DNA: TGTGCCACGAGGGGGGACTACTACGAGCAGTACTTC.

The CDR3 protein is CASSLALAGGAEQFF. The CDR3 DNA reads TGTGCCAGCAGCTTGGCACTAGCGGGAGGGGCCGAGCAGTTCTTC. The gene calls are TRBV7-2 and TRBJ2-1; the match to TRBD2 covers 13 bases. The CDR3 spans 15 residues. V was clipped by 3 bases and J by 10 bases; unmatched bases: 6. The V gene's germline CDR1 is SGHTA and CDR2 FQGNSA.

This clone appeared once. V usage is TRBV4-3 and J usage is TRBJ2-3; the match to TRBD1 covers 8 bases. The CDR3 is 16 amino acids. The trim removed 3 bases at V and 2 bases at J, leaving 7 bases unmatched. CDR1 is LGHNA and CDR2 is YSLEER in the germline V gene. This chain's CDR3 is CASSQLTGVNTDTQYF. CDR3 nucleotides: TGCGCCAGCAGCCAGCTGACAGGGGTTAACACAGATACGCAGTATTTT.

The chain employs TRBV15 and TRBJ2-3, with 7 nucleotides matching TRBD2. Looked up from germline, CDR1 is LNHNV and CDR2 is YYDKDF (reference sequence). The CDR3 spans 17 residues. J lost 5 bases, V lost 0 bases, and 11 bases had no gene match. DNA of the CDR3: TGTGCCACCAGCAGAGAGAATCGGGACTACACCGTAGATACGCAGTATTTT. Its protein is CATSRENRDYTVDTQYF.